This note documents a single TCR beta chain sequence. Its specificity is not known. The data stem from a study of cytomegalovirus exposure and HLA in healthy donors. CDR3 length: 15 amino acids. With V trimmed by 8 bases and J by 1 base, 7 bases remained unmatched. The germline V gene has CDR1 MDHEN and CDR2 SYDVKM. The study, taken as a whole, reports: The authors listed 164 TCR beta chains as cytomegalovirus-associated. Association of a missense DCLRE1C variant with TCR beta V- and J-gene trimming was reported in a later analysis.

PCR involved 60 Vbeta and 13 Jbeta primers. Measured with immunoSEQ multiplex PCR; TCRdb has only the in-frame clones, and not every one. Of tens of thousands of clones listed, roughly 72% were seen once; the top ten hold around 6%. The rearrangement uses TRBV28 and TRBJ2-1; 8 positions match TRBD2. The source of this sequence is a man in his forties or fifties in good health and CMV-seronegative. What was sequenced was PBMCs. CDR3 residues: CASRGSGKSYNEQFF. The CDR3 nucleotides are TGTGCCAGCCGGGGTAGCGGGAAATCCTACAATGAGCAGTTCTTC.